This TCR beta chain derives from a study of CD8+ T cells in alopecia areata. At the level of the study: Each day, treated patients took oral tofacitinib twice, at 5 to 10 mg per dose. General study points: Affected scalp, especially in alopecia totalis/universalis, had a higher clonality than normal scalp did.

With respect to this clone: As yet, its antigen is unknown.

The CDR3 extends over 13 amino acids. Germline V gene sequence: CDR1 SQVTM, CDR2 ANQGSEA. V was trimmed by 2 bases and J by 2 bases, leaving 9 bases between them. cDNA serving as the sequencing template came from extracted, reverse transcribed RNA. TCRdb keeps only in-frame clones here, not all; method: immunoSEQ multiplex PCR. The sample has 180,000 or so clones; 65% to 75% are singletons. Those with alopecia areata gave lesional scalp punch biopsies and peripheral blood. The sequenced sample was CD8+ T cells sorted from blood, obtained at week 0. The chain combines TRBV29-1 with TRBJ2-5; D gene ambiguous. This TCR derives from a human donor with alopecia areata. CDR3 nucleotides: TGCAGCGTTGAATCTGGGCGGCAAGAGACCCAGTACTTC. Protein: CSVESGRQETQYF.